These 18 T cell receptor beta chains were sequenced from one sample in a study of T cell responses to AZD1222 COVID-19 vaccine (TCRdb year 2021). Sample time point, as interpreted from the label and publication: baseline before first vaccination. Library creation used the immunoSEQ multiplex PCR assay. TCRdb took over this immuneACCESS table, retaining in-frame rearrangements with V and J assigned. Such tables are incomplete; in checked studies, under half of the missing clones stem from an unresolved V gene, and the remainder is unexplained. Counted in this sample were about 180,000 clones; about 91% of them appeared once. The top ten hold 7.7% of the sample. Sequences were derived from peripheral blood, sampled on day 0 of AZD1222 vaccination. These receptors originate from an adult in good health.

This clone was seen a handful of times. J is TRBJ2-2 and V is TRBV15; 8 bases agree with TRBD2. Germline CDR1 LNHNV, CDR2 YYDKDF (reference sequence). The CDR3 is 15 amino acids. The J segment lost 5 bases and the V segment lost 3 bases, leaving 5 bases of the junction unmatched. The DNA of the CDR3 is TGTGCCACCAGCAGCAGGCGGGGGGAGACCGGGGAGCTGTTTTTT. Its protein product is CATSSRRGETGELFF.

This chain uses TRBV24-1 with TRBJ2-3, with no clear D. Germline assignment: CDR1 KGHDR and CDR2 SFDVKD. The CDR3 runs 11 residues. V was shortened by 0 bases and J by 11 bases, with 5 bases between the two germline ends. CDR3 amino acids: CATSDLQVQYF. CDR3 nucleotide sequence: TGTGCCACCAGTGATTTGCAGGTGCAGTATTTT.

This chain's CDR3 is CASSLGDRRNTEAFF. The CDR3 DNA follows: TGTGCCAGCAGCTTAGGTGACAGGAGGAACACTGAAGCTTTCTTT. The chain uses TRBV7-2 and TRBJ1-1, with D possibly being TRBD1 (6 bases). Trimming left V 1 base short and J 1 base short, with 10 bases between. CDR3 length equals 15 residues. Germline V gene lookup returns CDR1 SGHTA and CDR2 FQGNSA.

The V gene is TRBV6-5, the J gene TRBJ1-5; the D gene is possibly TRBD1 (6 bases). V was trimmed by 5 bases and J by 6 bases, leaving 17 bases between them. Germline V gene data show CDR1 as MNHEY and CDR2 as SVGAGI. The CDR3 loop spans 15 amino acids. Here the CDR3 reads CASSRSNRATQPQHF. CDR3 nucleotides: TGTGCCAGCAGTCGTTCCAACAGGGCCACTCAGCCCCAGCATTTT.

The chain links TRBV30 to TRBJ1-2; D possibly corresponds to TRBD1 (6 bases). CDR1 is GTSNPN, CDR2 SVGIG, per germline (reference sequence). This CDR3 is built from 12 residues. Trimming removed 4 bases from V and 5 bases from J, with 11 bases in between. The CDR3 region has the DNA TGTGCCTGGACAATGGGGGCTTATGGCTACACCTTC. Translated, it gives CAWTMGAYGYTF.

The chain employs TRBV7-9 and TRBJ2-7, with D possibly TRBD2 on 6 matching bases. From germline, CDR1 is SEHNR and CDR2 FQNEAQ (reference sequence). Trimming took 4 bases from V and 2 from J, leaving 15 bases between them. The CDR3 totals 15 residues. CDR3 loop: CASSSPVSGAYEQYF. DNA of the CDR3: TGTGCCAGCAGCTCACCCGTGTCGGGAGCCTACGAGCAGTACTTC.

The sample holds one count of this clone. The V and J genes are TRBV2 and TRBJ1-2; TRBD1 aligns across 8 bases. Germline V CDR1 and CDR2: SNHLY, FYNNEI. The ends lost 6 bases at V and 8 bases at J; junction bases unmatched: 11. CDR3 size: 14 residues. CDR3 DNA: TGTGCCAGCAGCGCGACAGGGGTCCCCGGGGGCTACACCTTC. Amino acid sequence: CASSATGVPGGYTF.

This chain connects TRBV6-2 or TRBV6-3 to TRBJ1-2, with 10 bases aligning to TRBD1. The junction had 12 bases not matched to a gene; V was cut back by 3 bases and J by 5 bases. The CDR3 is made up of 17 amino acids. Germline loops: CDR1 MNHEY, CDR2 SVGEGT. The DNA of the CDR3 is TGTGCCAGCAGTTATGACAGGGGGCGAAAAGGGAGATATGGCTACACCTTC. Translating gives CASSYDRGRKGRYGYTF.

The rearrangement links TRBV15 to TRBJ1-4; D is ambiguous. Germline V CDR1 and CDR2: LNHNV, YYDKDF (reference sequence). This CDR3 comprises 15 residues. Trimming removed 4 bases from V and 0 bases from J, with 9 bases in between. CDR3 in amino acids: CATSTGRTTNEKLFF. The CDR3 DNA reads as TGTGCCACCAGCACCGGGCGAACAACTAATGAAAAACTGTTTTTT.

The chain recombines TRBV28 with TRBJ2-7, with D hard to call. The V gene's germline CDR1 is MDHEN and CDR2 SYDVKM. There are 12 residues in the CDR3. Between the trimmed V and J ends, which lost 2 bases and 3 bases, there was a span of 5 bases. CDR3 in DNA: TGTGCCAGCAGTTTACTCGACTACGAGCAGTACTTC. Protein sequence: CASSLLDYEQYF.

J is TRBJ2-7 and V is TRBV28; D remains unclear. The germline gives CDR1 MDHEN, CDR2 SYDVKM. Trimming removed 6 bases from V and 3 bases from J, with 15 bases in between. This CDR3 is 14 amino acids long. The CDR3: CASSITGLNYEQYF. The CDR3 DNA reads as TGTGCCAGCAGCATTACGGGCCTTAACTACGAGCAGTACTTC.

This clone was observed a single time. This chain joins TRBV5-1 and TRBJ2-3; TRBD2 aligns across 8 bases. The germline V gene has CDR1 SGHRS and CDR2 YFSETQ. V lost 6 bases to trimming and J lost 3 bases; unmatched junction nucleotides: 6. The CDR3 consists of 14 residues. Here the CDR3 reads CASNLAGPTDTQYF. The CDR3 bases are TGCGCCAGCAACTTAGCGGGACCTACAGATACGCAGTATTTT.

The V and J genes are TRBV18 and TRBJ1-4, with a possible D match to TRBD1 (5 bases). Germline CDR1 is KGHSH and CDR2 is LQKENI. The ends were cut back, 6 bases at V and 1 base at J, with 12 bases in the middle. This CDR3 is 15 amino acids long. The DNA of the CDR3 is TGTGCCAGCTCCCTCCAGGGCGTAACTAATGAAAAACTGTTTTTT. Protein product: CASSLQGVTNEKLFF.

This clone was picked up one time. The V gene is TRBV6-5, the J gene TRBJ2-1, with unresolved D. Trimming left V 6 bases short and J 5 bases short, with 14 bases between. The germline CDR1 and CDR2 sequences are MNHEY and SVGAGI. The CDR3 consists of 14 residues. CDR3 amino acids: CASSLGGRDNEQFF. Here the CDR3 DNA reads TGTGCCAGCAGCCTGGGCGGCCGAGACAATGAGCAGTTCTTC.

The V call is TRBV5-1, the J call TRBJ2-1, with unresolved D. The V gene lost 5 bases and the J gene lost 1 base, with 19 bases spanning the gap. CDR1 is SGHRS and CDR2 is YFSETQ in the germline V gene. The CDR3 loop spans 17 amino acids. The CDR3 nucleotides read TGCGCCAGCAGGGCCGATCTTCAACCCTCATCCTACAATGAGCAGTTCTTC. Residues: CASRADLQPSSYNEQFF.

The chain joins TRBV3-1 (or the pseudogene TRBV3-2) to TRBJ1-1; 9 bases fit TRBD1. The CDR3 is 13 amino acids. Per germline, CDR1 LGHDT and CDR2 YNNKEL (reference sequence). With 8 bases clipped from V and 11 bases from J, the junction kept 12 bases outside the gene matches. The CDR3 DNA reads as TGTGCCAGCGCGGGACAGGGACACCACGGGGCTTTCTTT. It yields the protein CASAGQGHHGAFF.

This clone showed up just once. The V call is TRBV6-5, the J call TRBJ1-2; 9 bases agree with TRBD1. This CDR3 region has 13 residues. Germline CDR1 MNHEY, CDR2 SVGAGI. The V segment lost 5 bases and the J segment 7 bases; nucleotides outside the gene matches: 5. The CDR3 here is CASSKDRGFGYTF. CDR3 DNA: TGTGCCAGCAGTAAGGACAGGGGATTTGGCTACACCTTC.

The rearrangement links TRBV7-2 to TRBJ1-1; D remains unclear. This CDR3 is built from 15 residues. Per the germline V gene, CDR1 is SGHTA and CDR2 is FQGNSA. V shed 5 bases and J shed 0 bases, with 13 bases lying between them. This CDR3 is CASSQSGRMNTEAFF. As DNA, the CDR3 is TGTGCCAGCAGCCAATCCGGACGGATGAACACTGAAGCTTTCTTT.